This TCR beta chain came from a study of blood T cell repertoires in COVID-19. At the level of the study: PBMCs, B-cell-depleted T cells, or T cells provided the cDNA or gDNA that made up the material.

V trimming: 2 bases; J trimming: 4 bases; junction bases outside the gene matches: 11. The CDR3 is 16 residues long. In germline, CDR1 is SGHNT, CDR2 YYREEE (reference sequence). In the authors' methods: Nucleated cell number was recorded as an estimate derived from reference gene primer amplification. Data came from immunoSEQ multiplex PCR; TCRdb stores just in-frame clones and leaves some out. That table is the source of V, J and clone size, and D and trimming were worked out from the DNA. The sample yields 290,000 or so clones, roughly nine tenths seen once. This sequence joins TRBV5-4 and TRBJ2-7, with 8 bases aligning to TRBD1. The receptor was isolated from a woman aged 30 to 39 with COVID-19, enrolled during active disease. Sequences were obtained from peripheral blood. The CDR3 reads CASSLFAVRGQYEQYF. The CDR3 DNA sequence: TGTGCCAGCAGCTTATTTGCGGTCAGGGGGCAATACGAGCAGTACTTC.